A single sample is the source of the 27 T cell receptor beta chains below, sequenced in a study of long-term antiretroviral therapy in people with HIV. Running of the v3.0 immunoSEQ assay took place at survey level. The assay was immunoSEQ multiplex PCR, and TCRdb's table has in-frame clones only and misses some. The sample consists of 25,000 to 30,000 clones, more than 70% of them appearing once. Sequencing was performed on unsorted PBMCs, taken 0.8 years after starting antiretroviral therapy. These receptors were collected from a woman in her 30s with HIV.

The V and J genes are TRBV7-9 and TRBJ1-4; D unresolved. The CDR3 is made up of 15 amino acids. Trimming took off 1 base at V and 4 bases at J, with 10 bases between the two ends. Germline V gene lookup returns CDR1 SEHNR and CDR2 FQNEAQ (reference sequence). DNA of the CDR3: TGTGCCAGCAGCTTAGGTGCAGCAGTTAATGAAAAACTGTTTTTT. Protein sequence: CASSLGAAVNEKLFF.

The DNA for the CDR3 is TGTGCCAGCAGTGAAGAGGGATCGAGCAACTCCTACGAGCAGTACGTC. The encoded protein is CASSEEGSSNSYEQYV. V gene TRBV2 combines with J gene TRBJ2-7, with no clear D. From germline, CDR1 is SNHLY and CDR2 FYNNEI. The CDR3 contains 16 residues. Trimming stripped 1 base from V and 0 bases from J, with 13 bases between.

The V and J genes are TRBV5-1 and TRBJ2-3; TRBD1 agrees at 8 bases. V was pared by 0 bases and J by 3 bases, with 3 bases of the junction left unmatched. In germline, CDR1 is SGHRS, CDR2 YFSETQ. CDR3 length: 15 residues. The chain's CDR3 is CASSLGQGATDTQYF. The DNA for the CDR3 is TGCGCCAGCAGCTTGGGGCAGGGGGCAACAGATACGCAGTATTTT.

The chain couples TRBV29-1 to TRBJ1-2, with a weak D call TRBD1 (6 bases). V lost 7 bases and J lost 4, with 19 bases in between. The CDR3 length is 14 residues. Germline lookup yields CDR1 SQVTM and CDR2 ANQGSEA. In nucleotides, the CDR3 is TGCAGCGCCTCAGCCGCAGGGGAGGCCTATGGCTACACCTTC. Amino acid sequence: CSASAAGEAYGYTF.

This chain uses TRBV11-2 with TRBJ1-5; D gene unclear. The germline V gene has CDR1 SGHAT and CDR2 FQNNGV. The CDR3 length is 15 residues. Trimming removed 0 bases at V and 2 bases at J, with 8 bases between. Here the CDR3 reads CASSLDPGGNQPQHF. In DNA, the CDR3 is TGTGCCAGCAGCTTAGATCCGGGAGGCAATCAGCCCCAGCATTTT.

The chain is built from TRBV27 and TRBJ2-5; the D gene could be TRBD1 or TRBD2 (5 bases each). CDR1 and CDR2 from the germline V gene are MNHEY and SMNVEV (reference sequence). This CDR3 contains 14 residues. V was trimmed by 5 bases and J by 10 bases, leaving 20 bases between them. CDR3 DNA: TGTGCCAGCAGTCATCAAATAGGGGACGACAGCCAGTACTTC. Its protein product is CASSHQIGDDSQYF.

This chain links TRBV6-1 with TRBJ1-2, with no clear D. From germline, CDR1 is MNHNS and CDR2 SASEGT. Trimming pared 0 bases from V and 5 bases from J, leaving 1 base between. The CDR3 spans 11 residues. In DNA, the CDR3 is TGTGCCAGCAGTGAAGCGTATGGCTACACCTTC. Amino acids: CASSEAYGYTF.

The chain has TRBV18 and TRBJ1-5; D gene unclear. CDR1 and CDR2 (germline): KGHSH, LQKENI. The CDR3 sequence is 16 residues long. The ends were cut back, 4 bases at V and 0 bases at J, with 13 bases in the middle. In DNA, the CDR3 is TGTGCCAGCTCACTTTCGGACTGGTATAGCAATCAGCCCCAGCATTTT. This encodes CASSLSDWYSNQPQHF.

This clone is a singleton in its sample. The gene calls are TRBV6-6 and TRBJ2-3; D is unclear. In germline, CDR1 is MNHNY, CDR2 SVGAGI (reference sequence). The CDR3 is made up of 15 amino acids. The germline V and J ends were trimmed by 2 bases and 5 bases, with 14 bases remaining between them. In nucleotides, the CDR3 is TGTGCCAGCAGTTACGTGCCGGTTCCGGGAGATACGCAGTATTTT. The encoded protein is CASSYVPVPGDTQYF.

V is TRBV29-1 and J is TRBJ2-2, with D possibly matching TRBD2 (6 bases). CDR3 length: 14 residues. Germline assignment: CDR1 SQVTM and CDR2 ANQGSEA. V lost 3 bases and J lost 5, with 13 bases in between. CDR3: CSVDFSGVTGELFF. CDR3 coding DNA: TGCAGCGTTGATTTTTCGGGGGTTACCGGGGAGCTGTTTTTT.

The chain recombines TRBV9 with TRBJ1-2; unclear D gene. Germline lookup yields CDR1 SGDLS and CDR2 YYNGEE. This CDR3 is built from 11 residues. V shed 7 bases and J shed 2 bases, with 6 bases lying between them. CDR3 sequence reads: CASSGNYGYTF. The DNA of the CDR3 is TGTGCCAGCTCGGGCAACTATGGCTACACCTTC.

This chain connects TRBV2 to TRBJ1-2, with 7 bases aligning to TRBD1. CDR1 and CDR2 from the germline V gene are SNHLY and FYNNEI. The CDR3 spans 15 residues. With 6 bases clipped from V and 1 base from J, the junction kept 8 bases outside the gene matches. The CDR3 DNA follows: TGTGCCAGCAGCGTCGGACAGGATATTAACTATGGCTACACCTTC. It encodes CASSVGQDINYGYTF.

The chain joins TRBV27 to TRBJ2-3; D possibly corresponds to TRBD2 (5 bases). CDR3 size: 11 residues. In germline, CDR1 is MNHEY, CDR2 SMNVEV (reference sequence). Trimming pared 10 bases from V and 6 bases from J, leaving 11 bases between. CDR3 protein: CATSGSDTQYF. For the CDR3, the DNA is TGTGCCACGTCGGGGAGCGATACGCAGTATTTT.

The chain's CDR3 is CASSLGFGGTEAFF. The DNA of the CDR3 is TGTGCCAGCAGCTTAGGCTTTGGGGGCACTGAAGCTTTCTTT. J is TRBJ1-1 and V is TRBV13, with D maybe TRBD1 (5 bases). The CDR3 is 14 residues long. From germline, CDR1 is PRHDT and CDR2 FYEKMQ (reference sequence). The ends were cut back, 0 bases at V and 4 bases at J, with 9 bases in the middle.

This clone was counted a single time. V gene TRBV5-8 combines with J gene TRBJ2-7; D is unresolved. From germline, CDR1 is SGHTS and CDR2 YDEGEE. The CDR3 runs 12 residues. Trimming removed 6 bases at V and 2 bases at J, with 9 bases between. CDR3 DNA: TGTGCCAGCACCCCCCGAACCTACGAGCAGTACTTC. Encoded protein: CASTPRTYEQYF.

The chain recombines TRBV30 with TRBJ2-2, with D unresolved. Deletions cut 3 bases from V and 6 bases from J, with 17 bases between. Germline V gene sequence: CDR1 GTSNPN, CDR2 SVGIG (reference sequence). The CDR3 covers 15 residues. CDR3 amino acids: CAWRVRASGSGELFF. The CDR3 DNA is TGTGCCTGGAGGGTCCGGGCGTCAGGTTCCGGGGAGCTGTTTTTT.

The CDR3 DNA is TGCGCCAGCAGCTTGGTTCCCCCTAGATACAATGAGCAGTTCTTC. Its protein is CASSLVPPRYNEQFF. This chain connects TRBV5-1 to TRBJ2-1; D is unresolved. The CDR3 has 15 residues. CDR1 is SGHRS and CDR2 is YFSETQ in the germline V gene. V lost 0 bases to trimming and J lost 4 bases, with 11 bases between them.

Only one count was recorded for this clone. V gene TRBV10-1 combines with J gene TRBJ1-2; tentatively, D is TRBD1 (6 bases). Germline V lookup: CDR1 WNHNN, CDR2 SYGVQD (reference sequence). V shed 6 bases and J shed 7 bases, with 15 bases lying between them. This CDR3 is 13 amino acids long. CDR3 sequence (DNA): TGCGCCAGCAGCGAATCGCCGGACAGTGGCTACACCTTC. Residues: CASSESPDSGYTF.

The chain couples TRBV18 to TRBJ1-2; possibly TRBD1 for D (5 bases). The germline V gene has CDR1 KGHSH and CDR2 LQKENI. V lost 1 base, J lost 3 bases, and 9 bases lay in between. CDR3 length: 14 residues. The CDR3 DNA reads as TGTGCCAGCTCACCACTCGGGGGGGACTATGGCTACACCTTC. The encoded protein is CASSPLGGDYGYTF.

This chain joins TRBV5-1 and TRBJ2-1; no reliable D call. The germline CDR1 and CDR2 sequences are SGHRS and YFSETQ. The CDR3 sequence is 17 residues long. The germline V and J ends were trimmed by 0 bases and 5 bases, with 18 bases remaining between them. CDR3 coding DNA: TGCGCCAGCAGCTTGGGTCGAACAGAAAAAGCGCACAATGAGCAGTTCTTC. Translation: CASSLGRTEKAHNEQFF.

The chain joins TRBV14 to TRBJ2-1; the D gene is possibly TRBD2 (6 bases). The V gene lost 0 bases and the J gene lost 3 bases, with 15 bases spanning the gap. CDR1 SGHDN and CDR2 FVKESK come from the germline V gene. CDR3 size: 17 residues. For the CDR3, the DNA is TGTGCCAGCAGCCAAGATACCGGGGAGGACATCTACAATGAGCAGTTCTTC. Translating gives CASSQDTGEDIYNEQFF.

The chain couples TRBV2 to TRBJ1-5; weak D call: TRBD1 (6 bases). Deletions cut 5 bases from V and 5 bases from J, with 13 bases between. Germline V CDR1 and CDR2: SNHLY, FYNNEI. This CDR3 is built from 14 residues. DNA of the CDR3: TGTGCCAGCAGTACACAGGGTTGGGATCAGCCCCAGCATTTT. This encodes CASSTQGWDQPQHF.

The chain couples TRBV6-5 to TRBJ2-7, with TRBD2 matching 12 bases. Germline V gene data show CDR1 as MNHEY and CDR2 as SVGAGI. CDR3 length: 16 amino acids. The V gene end was trimmed by 0 bases and the J gene end by 0 bases; junction bases not matched to a gene: 0. CDR3 bases: TGTGCCAGCAGTTACTCGGGACTAGCGGGCTCCTACGAGCAGTACTTC. Translation gives CASSYSGLAGSYEQYF.

This clone was found once. The V gene is TRBV11-2, the J gene TRBJ1-2; maybe TRBD1 (5 bases). This CDR3 comprises 13 residues. Germline loops: CDR1 SGHAT, CDR2 FQNNGV. Trimming left V 10 bases short and J 5 bases short, with 17 bases between. The CDR3 sequence is CAILSTDPYGYTF. As DNA, the CDR3 is TGTGCCATCCTTTCGACAGACCCTTATGGCTACACCTTC.

The genes are TRBV7-2 and TRBJ2-5, with 16 bases identical to TRBD2. The V gene's germline CDR1 is SGHTA and CDR2 FQGNSA. The CDR3 has 18 residues. V lost 3 bases and J lost 5; bases outside the gene matches: 9. The CDR3 coding sequence is TGTGCCAGCAGCTTGGGACTAGCGGGGGGGCCGTTGTCGGAGACCCAGTACTTC. Amino acids: CASSLGLAGGPLSETQYF.

V is TRBV6-1 and J is TRBJ1-2; D call uncertain. V was trimmed by 0 bases and J by 3 bases, leaving 8 bases between them. Germline-derived CDR1 and CDR2 are MNHNS and SASEGT. The CDR3 runs to 14 residues. The CDR3 region is CASSEALLDYGYTF. Here the CDR3 DNA reads TGTGCCAGCAGTGAAGCGCTGCTGGACTATGGCTACACCTTC.

The chain carries TRBV29-1 and TRBJ1-1; perhaps TRBD1 as D (5 bases). The CDR3 totals 14 residues. With 0 bases removed from V and 3 bases from J, the gap between germline ends came to 11 bases. Germline-derived CDR1 and CDR2 are SQVTM and ANQGSEA. CDR3 amino acids: CSVEDLGGDTEAFF. In DNA, the CDR3 is TGCAGCGTTGAAGATCTGGGGGGGGACACTGAAGCTTTCTTT.